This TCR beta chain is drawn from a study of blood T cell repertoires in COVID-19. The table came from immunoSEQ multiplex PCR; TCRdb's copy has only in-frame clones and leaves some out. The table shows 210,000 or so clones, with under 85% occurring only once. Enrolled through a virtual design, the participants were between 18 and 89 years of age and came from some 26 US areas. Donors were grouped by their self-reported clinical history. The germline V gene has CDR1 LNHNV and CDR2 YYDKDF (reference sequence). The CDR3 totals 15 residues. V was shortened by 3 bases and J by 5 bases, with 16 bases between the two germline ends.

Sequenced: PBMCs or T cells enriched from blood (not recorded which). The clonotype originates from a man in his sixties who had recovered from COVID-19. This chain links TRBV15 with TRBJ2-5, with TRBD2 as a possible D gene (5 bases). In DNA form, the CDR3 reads TGTGCCACCAGCAGGTCCAGGACCAGCGGCGAGACCCAGTACTTC. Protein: CATSRSRTSGETQYF.